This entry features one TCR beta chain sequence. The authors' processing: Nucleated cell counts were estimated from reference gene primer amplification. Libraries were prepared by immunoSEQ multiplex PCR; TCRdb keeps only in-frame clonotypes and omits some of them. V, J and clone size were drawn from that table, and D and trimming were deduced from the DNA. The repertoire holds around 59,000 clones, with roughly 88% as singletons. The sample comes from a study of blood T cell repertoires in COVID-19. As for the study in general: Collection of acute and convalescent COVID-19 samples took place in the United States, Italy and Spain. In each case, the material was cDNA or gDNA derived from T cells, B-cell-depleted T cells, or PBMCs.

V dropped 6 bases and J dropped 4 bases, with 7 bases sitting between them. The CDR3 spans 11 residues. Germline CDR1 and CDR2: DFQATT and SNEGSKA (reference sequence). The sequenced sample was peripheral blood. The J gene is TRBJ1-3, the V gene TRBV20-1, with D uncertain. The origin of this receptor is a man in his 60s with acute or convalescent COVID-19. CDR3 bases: TGCAGTGCCTCTCAGGGAAACACCATATATTTT. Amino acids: CSASQGNTIYF.